This TCR beta chain comes out of a study of control samples from healthy donors and cancer patients. Germline lookup yields CDR1 GTSNPN and CDR2 SVGIG (reference sequence). The CDR3 totals 12 residues. V was shortened by 1 base and J by 3 bases, with 7 bases between the two germline ends. Assay used: immunoSEQ multiplex PCR; TCRdb lists only in-frame clones, some missing. The sample comprises around 140,000 clones, 80% to 95% of which are singletons, and 2% to 3% rests with the top ten. Sequenced input: blood. The TCR originated in a man in his forties in good health. The V call is TRBV30, the J call TRBJ2-7, with a tentative D call TRBD1 (5 bases). This CDR3 is CAWSDQGYEQYF. DNA for the CDR3: TGTGCCTGGAGTGACCAGGGCTACGAGCAGTACTTC.